These T cell receptor beta chains were read from a single sample in a study of T cell responses to AZD1222 COVID-19 vaccine. TCRdb's table, derived via immunoSEQ multiplex PCR, lists solely in-frame clones and lacks some. This table has tens of thousands of clones, about nine tenths appearing once. Sample: peripheral blood, taken 28 days after the second AZD1222 dose. These receptors came from an adult who received the AZD1222 COVID-19 vaccine. CDR3s include the opening cysteine and the closing phenylalanine or tryptophan. The D gene is left open where the match is weak. Expanded clones are given a class, and other clones once, few, many or no size at all.

clone size	V gene	J gene	D gene	CDR3 protein	CDR3 DNA
-	TRBV6-5	TRBJ1-2	-	CASSRLTGHYGYTF	TGTGCCAGCAGTAGATTGACAGGTCACTATGGCTACACCTTC
few	TRBV4-1	TRBJ2-2	-	CASSQVDILAPGELFF	TGCGCCAGCAGCCAAGTTGACATACTGGCACCCGGGGAGCTGTTTTTT
-	TRBV7-9	TRBJ1-5	-	CASSLRDVSQPQHF	TGTGCCAGCAGCCTGCGGGACGTAAGTCAGCCCCAGCATTTT
-	TRBV5-5	TRBJ2-3	-	CASSLGGYRDTDTQYF	TGTGCCAGCAGCTTGGGTGGGTATAGGGACACAGATACGCAGTATTTT
once	TRBV27	TRBJ1-5	-	CASSYPLLGQVDSNQPQHF	TGTGCCAGCAGTTACCCACTTCTCGGGCAGGTCGATAGCAATCAGCCCCAGCATTTT
-	TRBV28	TRBJ2-7	TRBD2	CASSFALTGGTEQYF	TGTGCCAGCAGTTTTGCCCTCACGGGAGGGACCGAGCAGTACTTC
-	TRBV7-3	TRBJ1-2	-	CASSPQGATSNYGYTF	TGTGCCAGCAGCCCACAGGGTGCAACCTCTAACTATGGCTACACCTTC
-	TRBV3-1/TRBV3-2	TRBJ2-1	TRBD1	CASSPRGPVYNEQFF	TGTGCCAGCAGCCCCAGGGGGCCCGTCTACAATGAGCAGTTCTTC
-	TRBV15	TRBJ2-7	-	CATGPGVGYEQYF	TGTGCCACGGGGCCCGGGGTGGGTTACGAGCAGTACTTC
-	TRBV5-1	TRBJ2-1	TRBD1	CASRRDSSYNEQFF	TGCGCCAGCAGACGGGACAGTTCCTACAATGAGCAGTTCTTC
-	TRBV3-1/TRBV3-2	TRBJ2-1	TRBD2	CASSLRLGLAGPDEQFF	TGTGCCAGCAGCCTACGCCTAGGTCTAGCGGGGCCGGATGAGCAGTTCTTC
-	TRBV19	TRBJ1-1	-	CASSLDRLNTEAFF	TGTGCCAGTAGTCTGGACAGACTCAACACTGAAGCTTTCTTT
-	TRBV10-3	TRBJ2-7	TRBD2	CAISESRSSGGKSYEQYF	TGTGCCATCAGTGAGTCCAGGTCTAGCGGGGGCAAATCCTACGAGCAGTACTTC
-	TRBV6-6	TRBJ2-4	-	CASSSQSLAKNIQYF	TGTGCCAGCAGTTCACAGAGTCTAGCCAAAAACATTCAGTACTTC
-	TRBV3-1/TRBV3-2	TRBJ1-4	-	CASSRRQKPTNEKLFF	TGTGCCAGCAGCCGCAGACAGAAACCAACTAATGAAAAACTGTTTTTT
-	TRBV3-1/TRBV3-2	TRBJ2-7	-	CASSQGRGEQYF	TGTGCCAGCAGCCAAGGACGCGGAGAGCAGTACTTC
-	TRBV3-1/TRBV3-2	TRBJ2-1	TRBD2	CASSHATSGNEQFF	TGTGCCAGCAGCCATGCCACTAGCGGCAATGAGCAGTTCTTC
-	TRBV7-2	TRBJ2-6	TRBD2	CASSPGGNRANVLTF	TGTGCCAGCAGCCCGGGGGGTAATAGGGCCAACGTCCTGACTTTC
-	TRBV13	TRBJ2-5	-	CASSRVGGRGQETQYF	TGTGCCAGCAGCCGGGTGGGGGGCCGGGGACAAGAGACCCAGTACTTC
-	TRBV27	TRBJ1-2	-	CASSLRNWHGYTF	TGTGCCAGCAGTTTACGCAATTGGCATGGCTACACCTTC
-	TRBV5-1	TRBJ1-1	-	CASRLTGTGTEAFF	TGCGCCAGCAGATTAACAGGGACGGGCACTGAAGCTTTCTTT
-	TRBV28	TRBJ2-3	-	CASQWSVYTDTQYF	TGTGCCAGCCAATGGAGCGTTTACACAGATACGCAGTATTTT
-	TRBV5-5	TRBJ1-2	-	CASSLSGGDLGYTF	TGTGCCAGCAGCTTGTCTGGTGGAGACTTGGGCTACACCTTC
-	TRBV7-2	TRBJ2-7	-	CASSQSRGYEQYF	TGTGCCAGCAGTCAAAGTAGGGGCTACGAGCAGTACTTC
-	TRBV4-3	TRBJ1-4	-	CASSQDWGRHEKLFF	TGCGCCAGCAGCCAAGATTGGGGCAGGCACGAAAAACTGTTTTTT